The T cell receptor (beta chain) described here comes from a study of T cell repertoires in ileal Crohn's disease. Overall study context: About half of patients got postoperative therapy: 11 thiopurines, approximately 17 anti-TNF. At postoperative colonoscopy, neoterminal ileum biopsies were taken as M6.

Germline assignment: CDR1 SGHRS and CDR2 YFSETQ. The CDR3 runs to 16 residues. Trimming at V came to 4 bases and at J to 2 bases, leaving 9 bases not matched to a gene. The time point here: neoterminal ileum biopsy at postoperative endoscopy, about 6 months after surgery. Study-wide findings and caveats: Mucosal expansions were suggested to be mainly CD8 T cells.

The protocol was immunoSEQ multiplex PCR, while the TCRdb copy is restricted to in-frame clones and leaves out a portion. In the table there are 55,000 to 65,000 clones, roughly 89% of which are singletons. As regards this clone: The target antigen is unknown.

The clonotype originates from an adult with Crohn's disease. The specimen was ileal tissue. The V call is TRBV5-1, the J call TRBJ2-5; 9 bases are a match to TRBD2. CDR3 nucleotide sequence: TGCGCCAGCAGCCCCGGGGGTCTAGCGGGGCAAGAGACCCAGTACTTC. Its protein product is CASSPGGLAGQETQYF.